This TCR beta chain was observed in a study of blood T cell repertoires in COVID-19. Study-level background: The analysed material was cDNA or gDNA that came from T cells, B-cell-depleted T cells, or PBMCs.

From germline, CDR1 is LNHNV and CDR2 YYDKDF (reference sequence). The CDR3 runs to 12 residues. V lost 0 bases to trimming and J lost 7 bases, with 6 bases between them. Using immunoSEQ multiplex PCR, the repertoire was profiled, and TCRdb retains in-frame clones only, with some absent. Altogether a few hundred thousand clones are present, approximately 89% being singletons, with the ten largest covering roughly 6%. Patients at the Seattle site were enrolled during active infection and followed longitudinally. This clonotype was sampled from a woman younger than 45 with COVID-19, enrolled during active disease. The sequenced material came from peripheral blood. This chain uses TRBV15 with TRBJ1-2; D is undetermined. The CDR3 DNA follows: TGTGCCACCAGCAGAGACAGGTTTGGCTACACCTTC. Translation gives CATSRDRFGYTF.